This T cell receptor (beta chain) was observed in a study of blood T cell repertoires in COVID-19. On the study more broadly: Samples of COVID-19 (acute and convalescent) were obtained from the United States, Italy and Spain. PBMCs, B-cell-depleted T cells, or T cells provided the cDNA or gDNA that made up the material.

Between the trimmed V and J ends, which lost 0 bases and 0 bases, there was a span of 7 bases. The CDR3 covers 15 residues. Germline CDR1 reads SGDLS; CDR2 reads YYNGEE. Original methodology: Reference gene primer amplification gave estimated nucleated cell counts. Clones were sequenced by immunoSEQ multiplex PCR, and TCRdb holds only the in-frame ones, with some missing. D and trimming were read from the DNA, whereas the V and J calls and clone size are those reported in that table. The sample holds approximately 280,000 clones; around 86% are singletons and the top ten take roughly 2.2%. The rearrangement joins TRBV9 to TRBJ1-5; no clear D. Specimen: peripheral blood. This sequence was found in a middle-aged man with acute or convalescent COVID-19. CDR3 in amino acids: CASSVGDISNQPQHF. In DNA form, the CDR3 reads TGTGCCAGCAGCGTAGGTGACATTAGCAATCAGCCCCAGCATTTT.